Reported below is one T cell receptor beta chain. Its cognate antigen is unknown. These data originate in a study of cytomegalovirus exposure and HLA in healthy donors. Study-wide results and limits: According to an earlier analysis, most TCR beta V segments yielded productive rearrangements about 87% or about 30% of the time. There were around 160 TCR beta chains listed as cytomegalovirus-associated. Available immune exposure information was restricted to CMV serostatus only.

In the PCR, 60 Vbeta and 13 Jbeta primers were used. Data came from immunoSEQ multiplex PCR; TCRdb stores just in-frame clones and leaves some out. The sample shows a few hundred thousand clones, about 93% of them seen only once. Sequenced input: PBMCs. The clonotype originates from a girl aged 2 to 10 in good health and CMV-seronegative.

CDR3 region: CASSLKTQGGAGELFF. For the CDR3, the DNA is TGTGCCAGCAGCTTGAAAACCCAGGGAGGAGCCGGGGAGCTGTTTTTT. This chain joins TRBV5-5 and TRBJ2-2, with a weak D call TRBD2 (6 bases). Germline CDR1 and CDR2: SGHKS and YYEKEE (reference sequence). This CDR3 contains 16 residues. V was trimmed by 1 base and J by 6 bases, leaving 16 bases between them.